This T cell receptor (beta chain) is from a study of Graves' ophthalmopathy and Graves' hyperthyroidism. Investigators amplified TCR beta CDR3 regions from RNA transcripts. HTBI primers primed a first-round RT-PCR, and a second-round multiplex PCR followed. TCRdb redid the calling of the multiplex PCR reads with MiXCR, one entry per CDR3 protein. The sample records 150,000 to 200,000 distinct CDR3 sequences, around two fifths being singletons. V dropped 5 bases and J dropped 3 bases, with 10 bases sitting between them. The CDR3 covers 15 residues. In germline, CDR1 is KGHDR, CDR2 SFDVKD. Sequencing was carried out using peripheral blood. This TCR was sampled from a man aged 25 to 40 with Graves' ophthalmopathy. The V and J genes are TRBV24-1 and TRBJ2-6, with D tentatively TRBD1 or TRBD2 (5 bases each). The CDR3 protein is CATSARGFGANVLTF. The CDR3 DNA sequence: TGTGCCACCAGTGCCCGGGGCTTTGGGGCCAACGTCCTGACTTTC.